These 22 T cell receptor beta chains originate from one sample sequenced in a study of T cell clonality in common variable immunodeficiency. Data came from immunoSEQ multiplex PCR; TCRdb stores just in-frame clones and leaves some out. The data show around 42,000 clones, with none appearing a single time. These TCRs' antigens remain unknown. Findings and limits, study-wide: Common variable immunodeficiency TCR beta sequences reportedly had fewer deletions and N-nucleotide insertions.

Sequenced: peripheral blood mononuclear cells. The receptor set was obtained from a human donor with common variable immunodeficiency.

This clone showed up many times. CDR3 loop: CASLGTKTIEQFF. The sequenced part of the CDR3 DNA is TGTGCCAGCTTGGGGACTAAGACAATTGAG. The V and J genes are TRBV6-2 or TRBV6-3 and TRBJ2-1; 7 nucleotides align to TRBD2. The DNA ends 3 residues before the CDR3 does, and the rest of the CDR3 is filled in from the germline J gene. The CDR3 spans 13 residues. CDR1 and CDR2 (germline): MNHEY, SVGEGT. V shed 8 bases and J 9 bases; nucleotides not matched to a gene: 10.

This clone was observed at least ten times. The CDR3 goes on 3 residues after the read ends, and that part is filled in from the germline J gene. This chain connects TRBV19 to TRBJ2-1; 7 bases fit TRBD1. The length of the CDR3 is 13 residues. The J segment lost 8 bases and the V segment lost 4 bases, leaving 5 bases of the junction unmatched. Germline V gene lookup returns CDR1 LNHDA and CDR2 SQIVND (reference sequence). The covered CDR3 bases are TGTGCCAGTAGTAGTAGACAGGGTGATGAG. Encoded protein: CASSSRQGDE. In full, the CDR3 is CASSSRQGDEQFF.

This clone was detected a few times. The read gets to within 3 residues of the CDR3 end, and the germline J gene fills in the rest. V gene TRBV19 combines with J gene TRBJ2-4, with TRBD1 matching over 9 bases. Germline values: CDR1 LNHDA, CDR2 SQIVND (reference sequence). The V and J ends lost 0 bases and 0 bases, in that order; junction bases with no gene match: 9. There are 19 residues in the CDR3. The part of the CDR3 DNA that was read is TGTGCCAGTAGTATAGAGGGACAGGGCTTACTTCTAGCCAAAAACATT. This gives the protein CASSIEGQGLLLAKNI. The CDR3 in full is CASSIEGQGLLLAKNIQYF.

On this clone itself: The read finishes 3 residues shy of the CDR3 end, and the germline J gene is used to complete it. The chain carries TRBV13 and TRBJ2-5, with 8 bases that match TRBD1. With V trimmed by 5 bases and J by 5 bases, 13 bases remained unmatched. CDR1 and CDR2 from the germline V gene are PRHDT and FYEKMQ (reference sequence). The CDR3 has 16 amino acids. The covered CDR3 bases are TGTGCCAGCAGCCTCCTCCGGACAGGGAAATATGAGACC. Translation: CASSLLRTGKYET. The complete CDR3 protein is CASSLLRTGKYETQYF.

Only a few counts were recorded for this clone. The read ends 3 residues before the CDR3 terminus; that terminus is restored from the germline J gene. The J gene is TRBJ1-5, the V gene TRBV2; 7 nucleotides match TRBD1. Germline V lookup: CDR1 SNHLY, CDR2 FYNNEI. The CDR3 length is 14 residues. V lost 3 bases, J lost 3 bases, and 2 bases stayed unmatched. CDR3 bases read: TGTGCCAGCAGTGAGGGACAGTTCAATCAGCCC. Translating gives CASSEGQFNQP. The entire CDR3 sequence reads CASSEGQFNQPQHF.

This clone was counted at least ten times. The read halts 3 residues ahead of the CDR3 end, with the missing end drawn from the germline J gene. The rearrangement joins TRBV30 to TRBJ1-1; TRBD1 matches at 7 bases. V lost 8 bases and J lost 2; bases outside the gene matches: 5. There are 12 residues in the CDR3. Germline lookup yields CDR1 GTSNPN and CDR2 SVGIG (reference sequence). Here the CDR3 reads CAGGTDNTEAFF. CDR3 bases read: TGTGCCGGAGGGACAGACAACACTGAA.

This clone was counted between two and nine times. The CDR3 extends 3 residues past the end of the read, so its final part is completed from the germline J gene. This chain links TRBV2 with TRBJ1-4; D perhaps matches TRBD1 (6 bases). The CDR3 is 14 residues long. V lost 6 bases, J lost 8 bases, and 16 bases lay in between. The V gene's germline CDR1 is SNHLY and CDR2 FYNNEI. This CDR3 reads CASSGTDRQEKLFF. The sequenced CDR3 bases are TGTGCCAGCAGCGGGACCGACAGGCAAGAAAAA.

This clone was counted many times. The read ends 3 residues early relative to the CDR3; the germline J gene fills the gap. V usage is TRBV29-1 and J usage is TRBJ2-2, with 9 bases aligning to TRBD1. Germline lookup yields CDR1 SQVTM and CDR2 ANQGSEA. J gave up 3 bases and V 4 bases, and 3 bases lay outside the gene matches. This CDR3 contains 14 residues. The CDR3 is CSVGWTGDTGELFF. Partial CDR3 DNA: TGCAGCGTTGGATGGACAGGGGACACCGGGGAG.

This clone was counted only a few times. The CDR3 is cut off 3 residues early in the read; its end comes from the germline J gene. V is TRBV19 and J is TRBJ1-5; possibly TRBD1 for D (5 bases). The CDR3 is 17 residues long. V was shortened by 7 bases and J by 2 bases, with 21 bases between the two germline ends. Germline V gene sequence: CDR1 LNHDA, CDR2 SQIVND (reference sequence). CDR3 sequence: CASTPVWAGTGNQPQHF. CDR3 bases read: TGTGCCAGTACTCCAGTATGGGCCGGGACTGGCAATCAGCCC.

This clone was picked up a small number of times. Sequencing ends 3 residues short of the CDR3 end; the germline J gene provides the rest. The chain carries TRBV7-9 and TRBJ2-7; maybe TRBD1 (6 bases). The CDR3 contains 14 residues. Germline V CDR1 and CDR2: SEHNR, FQNEAQ (reference sequence). With 1 base removed from V and 4 bases from J, the gap between germline ends came to 11 bases. Incomplete CDR3 DNA: TGTGCCAGCAGCTTAGATGGGACAAGTTACGAG. Its protein is CASSLDGTSYE. The whole CDR3 sequence is CASSLDGTSYEQYF.

This clone was seen a handful of times. The read ends 3 residues before the CDR3 terminus; that terminus is restored from the germline J gene. The V call is TRBV2, the J call TRBJ2-5, with 13 bases aligning to TRBD2. V was pared by 6 bases and J by 7 bases, with 8 bases of the junction left unmatched. This CDR3 contains 15 residues. The V gene's germline CDR1 is SNHLY and CDR2 FYNNEI. The sequenced part of the CDR3 DNA is TGTGCCAGCAGCGAAACTAGCGGGAGGGTTGGGACC. Residues: CASSETSGRVGT. The entire CDR3 reads CASSETSGRVGTQYF.

This clone was recorded a few times. CDR3 amino acids: CASSTRTGTSGPLAKNIQYF. The sequenced part of the CDR3 DNA is TGTGCCAGTAGTACACGAACCGGGACTAGCGGCCCACTAGCCAAAAACATT. This chain joins TRBV19 and TRBJ2-4, with TRBD2 identical over 11 bases. The sequence runs out 3 residues before the end of the CDR3; the remainder is reconstructed from the germline J gene. This CDR3 is 20 amino acids long. Unmatched junction bases numbered 14, after V lost 4 bases and J lost 0 bases. CDR1 is LNHDA and CDR2 is SQIVND in the germline V gene (reference sequence).

This clone has just a few counts. The CDR3 end falls 3 residues outside the read, so it is completed with the germline J gene. The J gene is TRBJ1-2, the V gene TRBV2; D uncertain. Germline loops: CDR1 SNHLY, CDR2 FYNNEI. The V end lost 4 bases, the J end lost 0 bases, and 12 bases lay between the germline ends. This CDR3 contains 15 residues. The CDR3 sequence: CASSGWLHSNYGYTF. CDR3 DNA (partial): TGTGCCAGCAGTGGCTGGCTGCATTCTAACTATGGC. Using reference TRBV2 and TRBJ1-2 for the parts outside the CDR3, the full variable domain is EPEVTQTPSHQVTQMGQEVILRCVPISNHLYFYWYRQILGQKVEFLVSFYNNEISEKSEIFDDQFSVERPDGSNFTLKIRSTKLEDSAMYFCASSGWLHSNYGYTFGSGTRLTVV.

Ten or more counts support this clone. Coverage ceases 3 residues before the CDR3 finishes, and the germline J gene fills in the end. The V gene is TRBV19, the J gene TRBJ2-1; 11 positions agree with TRBD1. V was pared by 6 bases and J by 8 bases, with 12 bases of the junction left unmatched. The CDR3 has 16 residues. Germline loops: CDR1 LNHDA, CDR2 SQIVND (reference sequence). The part of the CDR3 DNA that was read is TGTGCCAGTAGGTCGCCCCGGACAGGGGGCTTGGATGAG. Translation: CASRSPRTGGLDE. The entire CDR3 reads CASRSPRTGGLDEQFF.

At least ten counts were recorded for this clone. The sequence runs out 3 residues before the end of the CDR3; the remainder is reconstructed from the germline J gene. V usage is TRBV6-2 or TRBV6-3 and J usage is TRBJ1-1, with 8 nucleotides matching TRBD1. CDR3 size: 13 residues. With 6 bases clipped from V and 4 bases from J, the junction kept 4 bases outside the gene matches. Germline loops: CDR1 MNHEY, CDR2 SVGEGT. The sequenced CDR3 bases are TGTGCCAGCAGGACAGGGGTGGGCACTGAA. Translated, it gives CASRTGVGTE. The CDR3 as a whole reads CASRTGVGTEAFF.

On this clone itself: The CDR3 goes on 3 residues after the read ends, and that part is filled in from the germline J gene. This chain uses TRBV7-2 with TRBJ1-6; 9 bases line up with TRBD1. Germline CDR1 is SGHTA and CDR2 is FQGNSA. With V trimmed by 3 bases and J by 7 bases, 4 bases remained unmatched. The CDR3 length is 15 residues. CDR3 sequence reads: CASSFTGTGNSPLHF. CDR3 bases read: TGTGCCAGCAGCTTCACCGGGACAGGGAATTCACCC.

The CDR3 is CAWSVKRADSRNYGYTF. The sequenced CDR3 bases are TGTGCCTGGAGTGTAAAAAGAGCGGACTCCCGAAACTATGGC. The chain couples TRBV30 to TRBJ1-2; D is unclear. The read gets to within 3 residues of the CDR3 end, and the germline J gene fills in the rest. CDR3 length: 17 amino acids. The germline V gene encodes CDR1 GTSNPN and CDR2 SVGIG (reference sequence). Trimming took 0 bases from V and 2 from J, leaving 19 bases between them.

As regards this clone: From the germline J gene comes the end of the CDR3, since the read stops 3 residues before it. The chain has TRBV2 and TRBJ2-1, with 9 bases identical to TRBD2. Per the germline V gene, CDR1 is SNHLY and CDR2 is FYNNEI. Losses at the gene ends were 6 bases for V and 0 bases for J; bases not matched to a gene: 12. The CDR3 has 18 amino acids. CDR3 DNA, as far as it was read: TGTGCCAGCAGCCCTCAGAGTAGCGGGAGCTTCTCCTACAATGAG. Protein product: CASSPQSSGSFSYNE. The CDR3 as a whole reads CASSPQSSGSFSYNEQFF.

A note on this clone: The CDR3 end is not reached by the read, which stops 3 residues before it; the germline J gene fills it in. V usage is TRBV18 and J usage is TRBJ1-6; TRBD1 is a possible D gene (6 bases). V lost 6 bases to trimming and J lost 7 bases, with 13 bases between them. The CDR3 is 14 residues long. The germline V gene encodes CDR1 KGHSH and CDR2 LQKENI. The sequenced part of the CDR3 DNA is TGTGCCAGCTCTCCCGGGACACAAAATTCACCC. It codes for CASSPGTQNSP. The CDR3 reads in full as CASSPGTQNSPLHF.

With regard to this clone: Coverage ceases 3 residues before the CDR3 finishes, and the germline J gene fills in the end. J is TRBJ2-5 and V is TRBV5-1; 13 bases agree with TRBD2. Looked up from germline, CDR1 is SGHRS and CDR2 is YFSETQ. The CDR3 spans 16 residues. Trimming took 4 bases from V and 5 from J; bases not matched to a gene: 8. The CDR3 DNA, read in part, is TGCGCCAGCAGCCCGGGACTAGCGGGGCTAATGGAGACC. Translation: CASSPGLAGLMET. The entire CDR3 is CASSPGLAGLMETQYF.

This clone came up many times. The read terminates 3 residues before the CDR3 end, so the remaining end is supplied by the germline J gene. The rearrangement uses TRBV20-1 and TRBJ2-3; 9 nucleotides align to TRBD2. Trimming took 4 bases from V and 4 from J; bases not matched to a gene: 24. This CDR3 comprises 20 residues. From germline, CDR1 is DFQATT and CDR2 SNEGSKA (reference sequence). The CDR3 DNA, read in part, is TGCAGTGCTATTACGTACTTCGGGACTAGCTCCCGTTCATCAGCAGATACG. This sequence encodes CSAITYFGTSSRSSADT. The CDR3 in full is CSAITYFGTSSRSSADTQYF.

This clone was counted a few times. The sequence runs out 3 residues before the end of the CDR3; the remainder is reconstructed from the germline J gene. J is TRBJ2-3 and V is TRBV19; 9 nucleotides line up with TRBD1. The V segment lost 6 bases and the J segment 2 bases; nucleotides outside the gene matches: 15. Germline CDR1 LNHDA, CDR2 SQIVND (reference sequence). CDR3 length: 18 residues. The sequenced CDR3 bases are TGTGCCAGTAGCCCCGGGACAGGGATGGCGGGTTCCACAGATACG. It codes for CASSPGTGMAGSTDT. The entire CDR3 reads CASSPGTGMAGSTDTQYF. Full variable domain (rest looked up from reference TRBV19 and TRBJ2-3): DGGITQSPKYLFRKEGQNVTLSCEQNLNHDAMYWYRQDPGQGLRLIYYSQIVNDFQKGDIAEGYSVSREKKESFPLTVTSAQKNPTAFYLCASSPGTGMAGSTDTQYFGPGTRLTVL.